These T cell receptor beta chains were read from a single sample in a study of kidney transplant recipient with SARS-CoV-2 infection. TCRdb reanalysed the reads using MiXCR and keeps one entry per CDR3 protein. The sample yields 200,000 to 250,000 distinct CDR3 sequences, about 28% seen once. This specimen consisted of a blood sample, obtained at baseline and between days 110 and 120 from a kidney transplant recipient. These receptors were obtained from a male patient in his thirties who had COVID-19 and was a kidney transplant recipient. Some of the T cells might come from the graft donor. CDR3s include the opening cysteine and the closing phenylalanine or tryptophan. A D gene is named only where the DNA matches it firmly. Some rows mark clone size as missing; the rest say once, few, many or name a class of expanded clone.

>.|TRBJ2-3|.|TRBV20-1
CSAFPSRASTGTQYF
TGCAGTGCTTTTCCTTCTCGGGCTAGCACAGGTACGCAGTATTTT
>.|TRBJ1-5|TRBD1|TRBV28
CASRKVGGTGGREGNQQQHF
TGTGCCAGCAGGAAGGTTGGGGGGACAGGGGGAAGAGAGGGAAATCAGCAACAGCATTTT
>many|TRBJ2-7|.|TRBV6-2/TRBV6-3
CASSQRRGTYEQYF
TGTGCCAGCAGCCAACGGAGGGGTACCTACGAGCAGTACTTC
>.|TRBJ1-2|.|TRBV9
CASGTAYSRRTYGYTF
TGTGCCAGCGGTACGGCGTACTCAAGAAGGACCTATGGCTACACCTTC
>.|TRBJ1-1|.|TRBV28
CASVPGLIDTEAFF
TGTGCCAGCGTTCCAGGGTTGATTGACACTGAAGCTTTCTTT
>many|TRBJ1-5|.|TRBV7-2
CASSLFGQPQHF
TGTGCCAGCAGCTTATTCGGGCAGCCCCAGCATTTT
>many|TRBJ1-2|.|TRBV11-2
CASSELVTSRKTYGYTF
TGTGCCAGCAGCGAGCTAGTAACAAGCAGAAAGACCTATGGCTACACCTTC
>many|TRBJ1-6|.|TRBV2
CASSNAPTAAASYNSPLHF
TGTGCCAGCAGTAACGCACCCACGGCGGCAGCCTCCTATAATTCACCCCTCCACTTT
>few|TRBJ2-3|TRBD2|TRBV5-1
CASSLGLAGVWKGTDTQYF
TGCGCCAGCAGCTTGGGGCTAGCGGGAGTATGGAAGGGCACAGATACGCAGTATTTT
>few|TRBJ2-1|TRBD2|TRBV19
CASSRRGSVHNEQFF
TGTGCCAGTAGTAGGCGGGGGTCGGTCCACAATGAGCAGTTCTTC
>many|TRBJ1-4|TRBD1|TRBV6-5
CASSRTGEAEKLFF
TGTGCCAGCAGCCGGACAGGGGAAGCTGAAAAACTGTTTTTT
>many|TRBJ1-2|.|TRBV12-3/TRBV12-4
CASSGQGSFRKTYGYTF
TGTGCCAGCAGTGGGCAAGGCAGCTTCCGAAAGACCTATGGCTACACCTTC
>many|TRBJ2-2|TRBD2|TRBV24-1
CATSYGTSGRAENTGELFF
TGTGCCACCAGTTACGGGACTAGCGGGAGGGCCGAAAACACCGGGGAGCTGTTTTTT
>.|TRBJ2-6|.|TRBV7-4
CASSNWRFSSQSRANILTF
TGTGCCAGCAGCAACTGGAGATTCAGCTCACAAAGTCGGGCCAACATCCTGACTTTC
>many|TRBJ1-2|.|TRBV6-2/TRBV6-3
CASSRAQGQLYGYTF
TGTGCCAGCAGTAGGGCCCAGGGGCAACTCTATGGCTACACCTTC
>many|TRBJ2-7|TRBD2|TRBV18
CASSPGTSGNGYEQYF
TGTGCCAGCTCACCAGGTACTAGCGGGAATGGCTACGAGCAGTACTTC
>many|TRBJ1-2|.|TRBV7-6
CASSHVAESRKTYGYTF
TGTGCCAGCAGCCATGTGGCTGAATCTCGAAAGACCTATGGCTACACCTTC
>many|TRBJ1-1|TRBD1|TRBV5-1
CASSLAGTANTEAFF
TGTGCCAGCAGCTTGGCCGGGACAGCGAACACTGAAGCTTTCTTT
>.|TRBJ2-4|.|TRBV27
CASSPRDNQNIQYF
TGTGCCAGCAGTCCGCGGGACAACCAAAACATTCAGTACTTC
>many|TRBJ1-2|.|TRBV10-2
CASSLGITSRKTYGYTF
TGCGCCAGCAGTCTTGGGATCACTTCTAGAAAGACCTATGGCTACACCTTC
>many|TRBJ2-7|.|TRBV20-1
CSARDRLLLREQYF
TGCAGTGCTAGAGATCGGCTCCTACTACGCGAGCAGTACTTC
>many|TRBJ2-6|.|TRBV1
CTSRGQCFAQSRANVLTF
TGCACCAGCAGGGGGCAATGTTTTGCACAAAGTCGGGCCAACGTCCTGACTTTC
>many|TRBJ2-7|.|TRBV13
CASSPGAEPYEQYF
TGTGCCAGCTCACCTGGTGCAGAACCCTACGAGCAGTACTTC
>many|TRBJ1-2|.|TRBV12-3/TRBV12-4
CASSHLPTAGKTYGYTF
TGTGCCAGCAGTCATCTACCCACAGCAGGAAAGACCTATGGCTACACCTTC
>.|TRBJ2-3|.|TRBV21-1
CANRLIIATVMQDTQYF
TGTGCCAACAGATTAATCATAGCTACAGTCATGCAAGATACGCAGTATTTT
>.|TRBJ1-1|.|TRBV28
CAGGRLQEGTEAFF
TGTGCCGGCGGACGATTACAGGAGGGCACTGAAGCTTTCTTT
>few|TRBJ2-5|.|TRBV3-2
CASRGKYGRETQYF
TGTGCCAGCAGAGGTAAATACGGTAGAGAGACCCAGTACTTC
>few|TRBJ1-1|.|TRBV5-1
CASSLEFGNTEAFF
TGCGCCAGCAGCTTGGAATTCGGGAACACTGAAGCTTTCTTT
>many|TRBJ2-3|TRBD1|TRBV6-5
CASSPYRTGLTDTQYF
TGTGCCAGCAGCCCTTACCGGACAGGTTTAACGGATACGCAGTATTTT
>.|TRBJ1-2|.|TRBV7-1
CASSCSCHEGKTHGYTF
TGTGCCAGCAGCTGCTCATGTCACGAGGGAAAGACCCATGGCTACACCTTC
>few|TRBJ1-1|.|TRBV28
CAAREQGLSTEAFF
TGTGCCGCTAGAGAACAGGGTTTGAGCACTGAAGCTTTCTTT
>many|TRBJ1-5|.|TRBV2
CASSVGWESKGAQHF
TGTGCCAGCAGTGTCGGGTGGGAATCTAAAGGGGCCCAGCATTTT
>many|TRBJ2-7|.|TRBV2
CASSASFRNEQYF
TGTGCCAGCAGCGCTTCGTTTAGGAACGAGCAGTACTTC
>many|TRBJ2-2|.|TRBV20-1
CSARDPQSNTGELFF
TGCAGTGCTAGAGATCCCCAGTCGAACACCGGGGAGCTGTTTTTT
>.|TRBJ2-2|.|TRBV2
CASLSGGRLNTGELFF
TGTGCCAGCTTGTCGGGGGGCAGGTTGAACACCGGGGAGCTGTTTTTT
>.|TRBJ1-2|.|TRBV10-2
CASGRSSTSRKTYGYTF
TGCGCCAGCGGTCGGTCAAGCACTTCTAGAAAGACCTATGGCTACACCTTC
>.|TRBJ2-5|.|TRBV7-9
CASSLTQGGQTQYF
TGTGCCAGCAGCTTAACACAGGGAGGACAGACCCAGTACTTC
>.|TRBJ1-2|.|TRBV6-2/TRBV6-3
CASTTRTGNYGYTF
TGTGCCAGCACCACAAGGACGGGGAACTATGGCTACACCTTC
>many|TRBJ1-2|.|TRBV6-2/TRBV6-3
CASSCATCIGKTYGYTF
TGTGCCAGCAGTTGTGCCACCTGCATCGGAAAGACCTATGGCTACACCTTC
>many|TRBJ1-2|.|TRBV19
CASSGLRTNRKTYGYTF
TGTGCCAGTAGTGGTTTGCGGACAAATCGAAAGACCTATGGCTACACCTTC
>many|TRBJ2-2|TRBD2|TRBV20-1
CSAAGTSGFGELFF
TGCAGTGCTGCCGGGACTAGCGGATTCGGGGAGCTGTTTTTT
>many|TRBJ1-6|.|TRBV29-1
CSVETGYNSPLHF
TGCAGCGTTGAAACAGGGTATAATTCACCCCTCCACTTT
>many|TRBJ1-4|TRBD1|TRBV12-3/TRBV12-4
CASSTGTGGEKLFF
TGTGCCAGCAGTACCGGGACAGGGGGGGAAAAACTGTTTTTT